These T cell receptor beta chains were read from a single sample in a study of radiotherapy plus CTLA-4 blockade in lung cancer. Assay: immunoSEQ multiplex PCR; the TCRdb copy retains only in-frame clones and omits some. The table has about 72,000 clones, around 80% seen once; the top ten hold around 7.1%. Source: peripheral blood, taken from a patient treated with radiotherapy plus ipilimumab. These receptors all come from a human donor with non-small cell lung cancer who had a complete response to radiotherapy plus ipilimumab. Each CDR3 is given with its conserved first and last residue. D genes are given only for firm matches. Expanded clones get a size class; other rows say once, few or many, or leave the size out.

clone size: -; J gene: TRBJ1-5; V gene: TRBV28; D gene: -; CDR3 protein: CASSPGSSNQPQHF; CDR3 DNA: TGTGCCAGCAGCCCAGGTAGTAGCAATCAGCCCCAGCATTTT
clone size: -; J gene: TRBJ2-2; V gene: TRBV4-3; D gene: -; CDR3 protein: CASSLVEGTGELFF; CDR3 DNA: TGCGCCAGCAGCTTGGTGGAAGGCACCGGGGAGCTGTTTTTT
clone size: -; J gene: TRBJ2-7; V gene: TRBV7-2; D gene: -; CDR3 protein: CASSLGTAYEQYF; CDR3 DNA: TGTGCCAGCAGCTTAGGGACGGCCTACGAGCAGTACTTC
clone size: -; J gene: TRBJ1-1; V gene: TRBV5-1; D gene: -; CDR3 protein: CASSLTPGGAATEAFF; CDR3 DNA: TGCGCCAGCAGCTTAACGCCGGGGGGCGCGGCTACTGAAGCTTTCTTT
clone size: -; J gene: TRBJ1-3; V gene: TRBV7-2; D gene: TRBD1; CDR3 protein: CASSSSQGAQGNTIYF; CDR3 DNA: TGTGCCAGCAGCTCGAGCCAGGGGGCGCAGGGAAACACCATATATTTT
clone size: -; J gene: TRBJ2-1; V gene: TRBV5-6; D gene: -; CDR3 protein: CASSQGRARVSNEQFF; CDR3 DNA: TGTGCCAGCAGCCAGGGTAGGGCCAGGGTTTCAAATGAGCAGTTCTTC
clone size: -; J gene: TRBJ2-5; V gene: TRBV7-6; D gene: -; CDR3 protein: CASSSGRQETQYF; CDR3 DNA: TGTGCCAGCAGCTCGGGACGGCAAGAGACCCAGTACTTC
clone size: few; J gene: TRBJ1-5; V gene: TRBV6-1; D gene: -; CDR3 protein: CASSEVSSQPQHF; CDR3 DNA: TGTGCCAGCAGTGAAGTAAGTAGTCAGCCCCAGCATTTT
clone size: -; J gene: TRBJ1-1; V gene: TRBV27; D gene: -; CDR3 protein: CASSAPTGMNTEAFF; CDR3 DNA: TGTGCCAGCAGTGCACCGACAGGAATGAACACTGAAGCTTTCTTT
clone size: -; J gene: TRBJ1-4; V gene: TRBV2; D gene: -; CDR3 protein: CASTRATNEKLFF; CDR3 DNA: TGTGCCAGCACACGAGCAACTAATGAAAAACTGTTTTTT
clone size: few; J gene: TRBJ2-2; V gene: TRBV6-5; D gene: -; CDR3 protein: CASSKGRNTGELFF; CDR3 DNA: TGTGCCAGCAGTAAGGGACGGAACACCGGGGAGCTGTTTTTT
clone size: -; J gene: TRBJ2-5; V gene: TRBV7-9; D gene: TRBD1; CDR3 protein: CASSFRDRVETQYF; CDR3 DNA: TGTGCCAGCAGCTTCCGGGACAGGGTTGAGACCCAGTACTTC
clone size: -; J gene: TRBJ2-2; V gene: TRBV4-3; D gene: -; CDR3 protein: CASSQARDLSTGELFF; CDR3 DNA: TGCGCCAGCAGCCAAGCCCGGGACCTTAGCACCGGGGAGCTGTTTTTT
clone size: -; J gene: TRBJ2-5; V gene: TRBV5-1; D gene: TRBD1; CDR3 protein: CASSIQGAGETQYF; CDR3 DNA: TGCGCCAGCAGCATACAGGGGGCAGGGGAGACCCAGTACTTC
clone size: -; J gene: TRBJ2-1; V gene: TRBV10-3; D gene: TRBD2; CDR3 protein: CAISGTSGGSYEQFF; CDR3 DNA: TGTGCCATCAGTGGGACTAGCGGGGGCTCCTATGAGCAGTTCTTC
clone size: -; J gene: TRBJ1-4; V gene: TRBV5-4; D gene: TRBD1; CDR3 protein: CASSSQGANEKLFF; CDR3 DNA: TGTGCCAGCAGCTCGCAGGGGGCTAATGAAAAACTGTTTTTT
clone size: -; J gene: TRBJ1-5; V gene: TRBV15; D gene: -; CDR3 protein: CATSRDAQPQHF; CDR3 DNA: TGTGCCACCAGCAGAGATGCGCAGCCCCAGCATTTT
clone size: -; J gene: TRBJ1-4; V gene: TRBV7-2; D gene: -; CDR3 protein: CASSFDVPTNEKLFF; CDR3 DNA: TGTGCCAGCAGCTTTGACGTTCCAACTAATGAAAAACTGTTTTTT
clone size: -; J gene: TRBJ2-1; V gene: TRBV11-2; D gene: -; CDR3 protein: CASSLDLAYEQFF; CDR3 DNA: TGTGCCAGCAGCTTAGATCTAGCCTATGAGCAGTTCTTC
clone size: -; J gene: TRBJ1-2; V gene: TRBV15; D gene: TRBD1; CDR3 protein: CATSRDLWKGASGYTF; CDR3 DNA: TGTGCCACCAGCAGAGATCTCTGGAAGGGGGCCTCGGGCTACACCTTC
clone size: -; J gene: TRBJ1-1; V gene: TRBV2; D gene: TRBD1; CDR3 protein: CASSVRGRGSTEAFF; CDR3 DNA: TGTGCCAGCAGCGTTAGGGGGCGTGGGAGCACTGAAGCTTTCTTT
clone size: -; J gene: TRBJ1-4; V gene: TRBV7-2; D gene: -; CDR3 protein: CASSLAGSRSEKLFF; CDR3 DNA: TGTGCCAGCAGCTTAGCAGGTAGCCGTAGCGAAAAACTGTTTTTT
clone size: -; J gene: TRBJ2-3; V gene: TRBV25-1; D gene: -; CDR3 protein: CASSARDFLDTQYF; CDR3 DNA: TGTGCCAGCAGTGCCAGGGACTTTTTAGATACGCAGTATTTT
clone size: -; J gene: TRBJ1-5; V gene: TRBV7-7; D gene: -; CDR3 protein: CASSLGVDSPQHF; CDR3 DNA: TGTGCTAGCAGCTTAGGGGTAGACAGTCCCCAGCATTTT
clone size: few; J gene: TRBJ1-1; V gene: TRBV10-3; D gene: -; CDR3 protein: CAISQGTRFEAFF; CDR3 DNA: TGTGCCATCTCTCAGGGGACGAGGTTCGAAGCTTTCTTT
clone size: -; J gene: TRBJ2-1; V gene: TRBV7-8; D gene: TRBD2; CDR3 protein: CASSLDGTSGRNEQFF; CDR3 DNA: TGTGCCAGCAGCTTGGATGGGACTAGCGGGCGTAATGAGCAGTTCTTC
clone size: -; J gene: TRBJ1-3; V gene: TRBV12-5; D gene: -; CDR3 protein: CASGLVRGGFDSGNTIYF; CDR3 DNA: TGTGCTAGTGGTTTGGTACGGGGGGGGTTCGACTCTGGAAACACCATATATTTT
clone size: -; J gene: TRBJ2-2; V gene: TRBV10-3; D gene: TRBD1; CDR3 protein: CATHGTANTGELFF; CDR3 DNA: TGTGCCACCCATGGGACAGCGAACACCGGGGAGCTGTTTTTT
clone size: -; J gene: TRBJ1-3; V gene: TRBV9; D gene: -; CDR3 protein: CASSPFYRAGVRRSGNTIYF; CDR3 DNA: TGTGCCAGCAGCCCCTTCTACCGTGCGGGGGTAAGAAGATCTGGAAACACCATATATTTT
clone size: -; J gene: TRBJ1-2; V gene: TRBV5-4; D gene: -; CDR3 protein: CASSSILTPYGYTF; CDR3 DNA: TGTGCCAGCAGCTCTATACTAACACCATATGGCTACACCTTC
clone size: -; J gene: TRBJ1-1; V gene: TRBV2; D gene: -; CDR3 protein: CASTPSDVLLF; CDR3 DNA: TGTGCCAGCACCCCATCGGACGTCCTCCTTTTT
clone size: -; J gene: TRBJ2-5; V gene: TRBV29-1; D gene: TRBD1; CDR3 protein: CSVGQGGAQYF; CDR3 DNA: TGCAGCGTTGGACAGGGTGGGGCCCAGTACTTC
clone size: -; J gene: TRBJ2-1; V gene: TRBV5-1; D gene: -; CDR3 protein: CASSLERGGLYNEQFF; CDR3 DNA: TGCGCCAGCAGCTTGGAAAGGGGGGGCCTGTACAATGAGCAGTTCTTC
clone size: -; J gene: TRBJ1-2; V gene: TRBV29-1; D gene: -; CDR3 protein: CSVVSDSYGYTF; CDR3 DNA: TGCAGCGTTGTGTCCGACAGCTATGGCTACACCTTC
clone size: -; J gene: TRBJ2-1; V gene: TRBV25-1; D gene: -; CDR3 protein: CASSPRGANEQFF; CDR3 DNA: TGTGCCAGCAGCCCCCGGGGAGCCAATGAGCAGTTCTTC
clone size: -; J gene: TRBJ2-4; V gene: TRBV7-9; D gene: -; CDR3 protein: CASSLGGRLDIQYF; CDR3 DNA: TGTGCCAGCAGCTTAGGAGGCCGCCTCGACATTCAGTACTTC
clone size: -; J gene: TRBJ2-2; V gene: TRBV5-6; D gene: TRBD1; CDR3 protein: CASSPGTGTVNTGELFF; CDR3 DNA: TGTGCCAGCAGTCCGGGAACCGGGACAGTGAACACCGGGGAGCTGTTTTTT
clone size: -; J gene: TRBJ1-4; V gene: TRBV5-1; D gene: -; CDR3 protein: CASSLTGIANEKLFF; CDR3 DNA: TGCGCCAGCAGCTTGACTGGGATTGCTAATGAAAAACTGTTTTTT
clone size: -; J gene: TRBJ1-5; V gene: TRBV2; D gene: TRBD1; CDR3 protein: CASNPSGTGAGRPQHF; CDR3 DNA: TGTGCCAGCAACCCCTCCGGGACAGGGGCCGGGCGGCCCCAGCATTTT
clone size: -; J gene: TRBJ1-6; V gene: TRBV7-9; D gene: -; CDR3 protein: CASSSENSPLHF; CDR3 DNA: TGTGCCAGCAGCTCCGAGAATTCACCCCTCCACTTT
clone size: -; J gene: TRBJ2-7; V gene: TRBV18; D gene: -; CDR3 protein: CASSPQGDYEQYF; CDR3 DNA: TGTGCCAGCTCACCACAGGGGGACTACGAGCAGTACTTC
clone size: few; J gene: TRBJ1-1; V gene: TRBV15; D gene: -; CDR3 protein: CATSRRGRDTEAFF; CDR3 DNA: TGTGCCACCAGCCGTCGGGGGCGGGACACTGAAGCTTTCTTT
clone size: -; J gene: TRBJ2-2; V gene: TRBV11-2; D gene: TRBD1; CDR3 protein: CASSSTGTGGAGELFF; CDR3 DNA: TGTGCCAGCAGCTCTACGGGGACAGGGGGAGCCGGGGAGCTGTTTTTT
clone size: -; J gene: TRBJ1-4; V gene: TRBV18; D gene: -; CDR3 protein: CASSAGTSEKLFF; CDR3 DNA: TGTGCCAGCTCAGCCGGGACAAGCGAAAAACTGTTTTTT
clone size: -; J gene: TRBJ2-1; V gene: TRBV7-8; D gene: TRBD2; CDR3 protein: CASSIAGESYNEQFF; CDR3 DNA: TGTGCCAGCAGTATAGCGGGAGAGTCCTACAATGAGCAGTTCTTC
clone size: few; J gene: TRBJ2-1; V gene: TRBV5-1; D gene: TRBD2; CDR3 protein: CASSLGTSHEQFF; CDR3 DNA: TGCGCCAGCAGCTTAGGGACTAGCCATGAGCAGTTCTTC
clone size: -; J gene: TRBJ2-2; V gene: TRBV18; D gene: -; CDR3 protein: CASSPSAGELFF; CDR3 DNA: TGTGCCAGCTCTCCATCGGCCGGGGAGCTGTTTTTT
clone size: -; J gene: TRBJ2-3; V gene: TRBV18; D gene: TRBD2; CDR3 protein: CASSPPAGVTDTQYF; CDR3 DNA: TGTGCCAGCTCACCACCAGCGGGGGTCACAGATACGCAGTATTTT
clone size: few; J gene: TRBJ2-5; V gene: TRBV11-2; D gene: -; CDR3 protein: CASSLDAGSETQYF; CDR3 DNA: TGTGCCAGCAGCTTAGATGCGGGGTCGGAGACCCAGTACTTC
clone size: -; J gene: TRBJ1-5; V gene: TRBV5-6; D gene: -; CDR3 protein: CASSLAGGNSNQPQHF; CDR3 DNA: TGTGCCAGCAGCTTGGCTGGTGGGAATAGCAATCAGCCCCAGCATTTT
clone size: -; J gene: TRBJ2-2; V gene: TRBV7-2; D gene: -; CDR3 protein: CASSLDPPLRGTGELFF; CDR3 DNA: TGTGCCAGCAGCTTAGATCCCCCTCTCCGAGGCACCGGGGAGCTGTTTTTT
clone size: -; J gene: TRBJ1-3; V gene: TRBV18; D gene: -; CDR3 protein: CASSPQDRPGNTIYF; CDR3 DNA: TGTGCCAGCTCACCACAAGACAGACCCGGAAACACCATATATTTT
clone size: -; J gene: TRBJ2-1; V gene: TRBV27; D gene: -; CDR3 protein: CASSLDPSEANEQFF; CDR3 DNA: TGTGCCAGCAGTTTGGACCCCTCAGAAGCTAATGAGCAGTTCTTC